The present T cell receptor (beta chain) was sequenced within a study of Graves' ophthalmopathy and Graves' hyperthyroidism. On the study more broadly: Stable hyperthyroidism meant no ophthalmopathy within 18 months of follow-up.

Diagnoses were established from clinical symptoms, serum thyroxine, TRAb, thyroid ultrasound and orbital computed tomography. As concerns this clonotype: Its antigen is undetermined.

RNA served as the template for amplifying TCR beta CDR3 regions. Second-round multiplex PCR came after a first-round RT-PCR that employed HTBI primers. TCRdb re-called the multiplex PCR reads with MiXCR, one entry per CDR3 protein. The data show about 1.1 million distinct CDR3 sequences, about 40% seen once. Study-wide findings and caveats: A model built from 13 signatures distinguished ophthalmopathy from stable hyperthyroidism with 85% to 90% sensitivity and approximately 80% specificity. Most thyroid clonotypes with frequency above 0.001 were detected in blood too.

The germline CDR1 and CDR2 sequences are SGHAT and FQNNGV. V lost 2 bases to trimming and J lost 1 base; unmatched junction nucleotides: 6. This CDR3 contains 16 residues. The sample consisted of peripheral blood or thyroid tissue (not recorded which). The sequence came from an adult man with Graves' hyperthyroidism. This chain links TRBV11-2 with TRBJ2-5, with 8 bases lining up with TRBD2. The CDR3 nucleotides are TGTGCCAGCAGCTTAACAAGCGGGGGATTCCAAGAGACCCAGTACTTC. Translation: CASSLTSGGFQETQYF.